The 7 T cell receptor beta chains given below trace back to one sample, sequenced in a study of blood T cells in healthy people across ages (dated by TCRdb to about 2015). To prepare the library, 5' RACE was applied. The reads were generated on an Illumina HiSeq 2500. A second PCR of about 7 to 12 cycles was run with a J-beta primer mix and a sample-barcoded 5' primer. Through fastp at Q25 and MiXCR, TCRdb rebuilt clones from the public reads, retaining in-frame beta chains. Rows with one shared CDR3 protein collapse into an entry with the most common genes and DNA. The sample table shows around 900,000 distinct CDR3 sequences, and 29% are seen once. The ten largest make up roughly a sixth of the sample. Sequencing was done on a sample of blood. The receptor source for this set is a woman of 80 years or more in good health.

The sample holds one count of this clonotype. Since the CDR3 does not end with the conserved phenylalanine or tryptophan, this likely comes from a read error. The limits of the CDR3 on the DNA are not certain, so only TCRdb's listed CDR3 is given. This chain uses TRBV21-1 with TRBJ1-2; TRBD1, the table's D call, was not compared with the DNA. TRBV21-1 is a pseudogene locus. The CDR3 contains 15 residues when both ends are counted. CDR3 residues: CASSTKGRQGGNYTS.

The chain uses TRBV7-2 and TRBJ1-4; 7 nucleotides line up with TRBD1. Germline lookup yields CDR1 SGHTA and CDR2 FQGNSA. V dropped 1 base and J dropped 3; count of bases not matched to a gene: 8. CDR3 length: 17 amino acids. The DNA for the CDR3 is TGTGCCAGCAGCTTAGGGAACAGGGGCTCTTCTAATGAAAAACTGTTTTTT. The encoded protein is CASSLGNRGSSNEKLFF.

Details on this clonotype: This may stem from a read error, because a much larger clone lies one nucleotide away. This chain links TRBV6-2 or TRBV6-3 with TRBJ2-1, with a weak D call TRBD2 (6 bases). CDR1 is MNHEY and CDR2 is SVGEGT in the germline V gene. CDR3 length: 15 amino acids. Trimming took 5 bases from V and 7 from J, leaving 18 bases between them. The CDR3 loop is CASSNPRRGMNEQFF. The CDR3 region has the DNA TGTGCCAGCAGTAACCCACGACGGGGGATGAATGAGCAGTTCTTC.

This clonotype was counted between two and nine times. The chain is built from TRBV20-1 and TRBJ2-3; the D gene is possibly TRBD1 (5 bases). Germline loops: CDR1 DFQATT, CDR2 SNEGSKA (reference sequence). This CDR3 has 15 residues. The V gene lost 0 bases and the J gene lost 0 bases, with 10 bases spanning the gap. CDR3 amino acids: CSARDWAGSTDTQYF. In DNA, the CDR3 is TGCAGTGCTAGAGATTGGGCAGGGAGCACAGATACGCAGTATTTT.

The genes are TRBV12-3 or TRBV12-4 and TRBJ2-7; 9 bases align to TRBD1. The length of the CDR3 is 14 residues. The J segment lost 1 base and the V segment lost 7 bases, leaving 5 bases of the junction unmatched. The CDR3 reads CASTRQGESYEQYF. The DNA of the CDR3 is TGTGCCAGCACCAGACAGGGGGAGTCCTACGAGCAGTACTTC.

Comments on this clonotype: A read error may be the cause here, since a much bigger clone is one base away. This rearrangement joins TRBV7-6 to TRBJ1-4; no definite D call. The germline CDR1 and CDR2 sequences are SGHVS and FNYEAQ. V was shortened by 5 bases and J by 2 bases, with 12 bases between the two germline ends. CDR3 size: 15 residues. This chain's CDR3 is CASSHSVNTNEKLFF. The CDR3 DNA reads as TGTGCCAGCAGCCACTCTGTCAACACTAATGAAAAACTGTTTTTT.

This clonotype was observed a few times. The CDR3 DNA reads TGCGCCAGCAGCTTGGGATTTGGTCCCTCGAACACCGGGGAGCTGTTTTTT. Encoded protein: CASSLGFGPSNTGELFF. The chain has TRBV5-1 and TRBJ2-2, with D hard to call. Germline CDR1 and CDR2: SGHRS and YFSETQ. V was clipped by 0 bases and J by 0 bases, with 12 bases between them. CDR3 length: 17 amino acids.